The present TCR beta chain was sequenced within a study of PD-L1 blockade in urothelial cancer. Overall study: Blood analysis took place 3 weeks (second dose) and 6 weeks after treatment start.

Clones were read by immunoSEQ multiplex PCR, and TCRdb kept only the in-frame ones, dropping some. The sample records around 100,000 clones, roughly 90% being singletons. This clone came up once. Documented time point: peripheral blood 6 weeks after treatment start. The germline V gene has CDR1 SGDLS and CDR2 YYNGEE. V lost 3 bases to trimming and J lost 0 bases, with 13 bases between them. The CDR3 is 16 residues long. The clonotype comes from a man between 60 and 75 years old with urothelial cancer. The V gene is TRBV9, the J gene TRBJ1-3; the D gene is possibly TRBD1 (6 bases). Sequencing used PBMCs, obtained around atezolizumab (anti-PD-L1) treatment. The DNA for the CDR3 is TGTGCCAGCAGCGACAGGGAAATTAGCTCTGGAAACACCATATATTTT. It codes for CASSDREISSGNTIYF.